This T cell receptor (beta chain) is drawn from a study of T cell repertoires in cytomegalovirus infection. Study summary: CMV epitopes, recently identified HLA-C-restricted and well-studied HLA-B-restricted, were used. Carrying CMV and the relevant HLA type showed in public TCR beta signatures.

Trimming took 5 bases from V and 0 from J; bases not matched to a gene: 12. Germline V gene lookup returns CDR1 MNHEY and CDR2 SVGEGT. CDR3 length: 18 residues. Via MiXCR, TCRdb re-called the reads, giving one row per CDR3 protein. There are 750,000 to 950,000 distinct CDR3 sequences in the sample; 25% to 35% occur only once, and about 12% lies in the top ten. To note about this clonotype: The antigen remains undetermined.

Overall study findings and caveats: Cumulative public TCR beta family frequency identified carriers of CMV plus the relevant HLA. The ex vivo response showed dominance by HLA-C-restricted CMV-specific TCR beta clonotypes.

The gene calls are TRBV6-2 or TRBV6-3 and TRBJ1-2; TRBD1 aligns across 10 bases. Material: cultured CD8+ T cells from PBMCs, obtained from culture after CMV antigen stimulation. This receptor was identified in a human donor in good health (CMV status not recorded). Some clones in this sample may be carry-over from other donors' samples. CDR3 bases: TGTGCCAGCAGTGCCGGATGGGGACAGGGGTCGACTAACTATGGCTACACCTTC. It codes for CASSAGWGQGSTNYGYTF.